This T cell receptor beta chain was sequenced in a study of blood T cell repertoires in COVID-19. Individuals drawn from approximately 22 US areas were roughly 18 to 89 years old. Germline V lookup: CDR1 SQVTM, CDR2 ANQGSEA. The germline V and J ends were trimmed by 8 bases and 7 bases, with 18 bases remaining between them. This CDR3 has 13 amino acids. Data came from immunoSEQ multiplex PCR; TCRdb stores just in-frame clones and leaves some out. Among a few hundred thousand clones listed, around 90% were seen once. This chain uses TRBV29-1 with TRBJ1-5; the D is unclear. What was sequenced was PBMCs or T cells enriched from blood (not recorded which). The TCR sequence derives from a man aged 25-45 years who had been exposed to COVID-19. The CDR3 nucleotides read TGCAGCATTGGTAGCTATCCTGGACAGCCCCAGCATTTT. It yields the protein CSIGSYPGQPQHF. The entire variable domain, with the rest obtained from reference TRBV29-1 and TRBJ1-5, is as follows: SAVISQKPSRDICQRGTSLTIQCQVDSQVTMMFWYRQQPGQSLTLIATANQGSEATYESGFVIDKFPISRPNLTFSTLTVSNMSPEDSSIYLCSIGSYPGQPQHFGDGTRLSIL.